These T cell receptor beta chains were read from a single sample in a study of sequential checkpoint blockade in melanoma. Data came from immunoSEQ multiplex PCR; TCRdb stores just in-frame clones and leaves some out. This sample yields around 16,000 clones, of which roughly 93% are seen a single time; roughly 24% belongs to the top ten. This specimen consisted of CD8+ T cells sorted from blood (inferred from file names), obtained from a patient given nivolumab and ipilimumab in sequence. Receptor source: a human donor with melanoma. Each CDR3 is given with its conserved first and last residue. The D gene is left open where the match is weak. Part of the rows lack a size; the others show once, few, many or a class for expanded clones.

D gene	J gene	V gene	clone size	CDR3 DNA	CDR3 protein
-	TRBJ2-7	TRBV27	-	TGTGCCAGCCGTGGGGGCGGGTCTGCCTACGAGCAGTACTTC	CASRGGGSAYEQYF
-	TRBJ1-2	TRBV4-3	-	TGCGCCAGCAGCCAAGTCGGAGCGATCTATGGCTACACCTTC	CASSQVGAIYGYTF
-	TRBJ2-7	TRBV9	-	TGTGCCAGCAGCCCAGACAGGTACCCCTACGAGCAGTACTTC	CASSPDRYPYEQYF
-	TRBJ1-3	TRBV7-6	-	TGTGCCAGCAGCTCCGGCGGGGGCAGGTCTGGAAACACCATATATTTT	CASSSGGGRSGNTIYF
-	TRBJ2-7	TRBV4-3	-	TGCGCCAGCAGCCAGAGTTGGGGAGCTGACTACGAGCAGTACTTC	CASSQSWGADYEQYF
-	TRBJ1-1	TRBV29-1	-	TGCAGCGTTGTTGGAGGGGCGAAAATGTATGAAGCTTTTTTT	CSVVGGAKMYEAFF
-	TRBJ2-7	TRBV6-1	-	TGTGCCAGCCCCACAGGCAACGAGCAGTACTTC	CASPTGNEQYF
-	TRBJ2-7	TRBV2	-	TGTGCCAGCACCAGAGCGGACGGCTACGAGCAGTACTTC	CASTRADGYEQYF
TRBD1	TRBJ2-7	TRBV6-1	-	TGTGCCAGCAGTTTAACCGGGACAGGGTACGAGCAGTACTTC	CASSLTGTGYEQYF
-	TRBJ1-1	TRBV28	few	TGTGCCAGCAGTTCCCCGGACAGGAACACTGAAGCTTTCTTT	CASSSPDRNTEAFF
TRBD1	TRBJ1-2	TRBV13	-	TGTGCCAGCAGCCTCGGGACAGGGGGCTCCTATGGCTACACCTTC	CASSLGTGGSYGYTF
-	TRBJ2-7	TRBV13	once	TGTGCCAGCAGCCGCGGGTACGAGCAGTACTTC	CASSRGYEQYF
TRBD1	TRBJ2-7	TRBV11-3	-	TGTGCCAGCAGCTTAGGGGACAGTCGTGCCGAGCAGTACTTC	CASSLGDSRAEQYF
-	TRBJ2-7	TRBV19	-	TGTGCCAGTAGTATAGCGGAGACAGCAACCTACGAGCAGTACTTC	CASSIAETATYEQYF
TRBD1	TRBJ1-2	TRBV11-2	-	TGTGCCAGCAGCCTCACCGGGACAGGGTATGGCTACACCTTC	CASSLTGTGYGYTF
-	TRBJ2-7	TRBV7-8	-	TGTGCCAGCAGCTTATCGAGACAGAACGTATACGAGCAGTACTTC	CASSLSRQNVYEQYF
TRBD1	TRBJ1-6	TRBV28	once	TGTGCCAGCAGGGTACAGGGGGATTCACCCCTCCACTTT	CASRVQGDSPLHF
-	TRBJ2-7	TRBV27	-	TGTGCCAGCAGTTCCAGGGACACAGCCTACGAGCAGTACTTC	CASSSRDTAYEQYF
-	TRBJ2-7	TRBV5-4	-	TGTGCCAGCAGCTTGCCAGGGAACTCCCGGGAGCAGTACTTC	CASSLPGNSREQYF
-	TRBJ2-7	TRBV5-1	-	TGCGCCAGCAGCTTGGGTTCGTCCTACGAGCAGTACTTC	CASSLGSSYEQYF
TRBD2	TRBJ2-7	TRBV11-2	-	TGTGCCAGCAGCTTCTCTCCCACGACTAGCAGAACCTACGAGCAGTACTTC	CASSFSPTTSRTYEQYF
TRBD1	TRBJ1-2	TRBV7-9	-	TGTGCCAGCAGTTCGTGGACAGGGGATGGCTACACCTTC	CASSSWTGDGYTF